The 9 T cell receptor beta chains in this list originate from one sample, sequenced in a study of human T cells and chemical hapten exposure. TCRdb fed the RACE reads into MiXCR, producing one record per CDR3 protein. This repertoire shows some 400,000 distinct CDR3 sequences, about 4.8% found once; its top ten account for 2% to 2.5%. Noted time point: patch test 1, 2 weeks after DPC sensitization. Treatment of the sample: therapeutic diphenylcyclopropenone sensitization with weekly scalp DPC. The sequencing here drew on whole blood, taken in connection with sensitization to the hapten diphenylcyclopropenone (DPC). Source of these receptors: a woman aged 45 to 65 with alopecia areata. Some clones in this sample may be carry-over from other donors' samples.

This clonotype was seen at least ten times. The chain recombines TRBV6-2 or TRBV6-3 with TRBJ1-5, with D possibly being TRBD1 (5 bases). Deletions cut 5 bases from V and 4 bases from J, with 12 bases between. The V gene's germline CDR1 is MNHEY and CDR2 SVGEGT. The length of the CDR3 is 14 residues. CDR3 loop: CASSPPQGNQPQHF. Written as DNA, the CDR3 is TGTGCCAGCAGTCCGCCCCAGGGAAATCAGCCCCAGCATTTT.

This clonotype was seen many times. The chain couples TRBV4-3 to TRBJ2-1; TRBD2 might be the D (6 bases). Trimming took off 0 bases at V and 7 bases at J, with 16 bases between the two ends. The germline V gene encodes CDR1 LGHNA and CDR2 YSLEER. The CDR3 has 16 residues. The CDR3 loop is CASSQDWGGWRNEQFF. CDR3 in DNA: TGCGCCAGCAGCCAAGATTGGGGAGGCTGGCGGAATGAGCAGTTCTTC.

This clonotype was seen a few times. The J gene is TRBJ1-2, the V gene TRBV2, with unresolved D. Trimming cost V 2 bases and J 8 bases, with 15 bases left between them. This CDR3 spans 14 amino acids. Germline values: CDR1 SNHLY, CDR2 FYNNEI. In nucleotides, the CDR3 is TGTGCCAGCAGTGAACGGGCCGGATTGTTGGGCTACACCTTC. Protein sequence: CASSERAGLLGYTF. The full variable domain, with the rest looked up from reference TRBV2 and TRBJ1-2, is EPEVTQTPSHQVTQMGQEVILRCVPISNHLYFYWYRQILGQKVEFLVSFYNNEISEKSEIFDDQFSVERPDGSNFTLKIRSTKLEDSAMYFCASSERAGLLGYTFGSGTRLTVV.

The table lists this clonotype with many counts. This chain links TRBV7-2 with TRBJ1-4; D not resolved. Deletions cut 5 bases from V and 7 bases from J, with 11 bases between. CDR3 length: 13 amino acids. CDR1 is SGHTA, CDR2 FQGNSA, per germline. CDR3 bases: TGTGCCAGCAGCCCCGCCCGAGTTGAAAAACTGTTTTTT. It encodes CASSPARVEKLFF.

The CDR3, as DNA: TGTGCCACCTGGGACAGGGCCGGCGGGGACTATGGCTACACCTTC. As protein: CATWDRAGGDYGYTF. The V gene is TRBV2, the J gene TRBJ1-2, with 9 bases identical to TRBD1. The CDR3 has 15 amino acids. The germline V gene encodes CDR1 SNHLY and CDR2 FYNNEI. The V and J ends lost 10 bases and 3 bases, in that order; junction bases with no gene match: 12.

In this sample, this clonotype turned up a few times. CDR3 nucleotides: TGTGCCACCAGTGATTTGGTTTGGGGCAGGAGCTCCTACGAGCAGTACTTC. This gives the protein CATSDLVWGRSSYEQYF. The chain links TRBV24-1 to TRBJ2-7, with D tentatively TRBD1 (5 bases). Trimming shortened V by 0 bases and J by 0 bases, and 14 bases separated the two germline ends. Per germline, CDR1 KGHDR and CDR2 SFDVKD. This CDR3 region has 17 residues.

This clonotype was counted at least ten times. V gene TRBV7-8 combines with J gene TRBJ1-1; 7 nucleotides align to TRBD1. Looked up from germline, CDR1 is SGHVS and CDR2 is FQNEAQ. The CDR3 is 13 residues long. V lost 4 bases to trimming and J lost 10 bases; unmatched junction nucleotides: 9. In DNA, the CDR3 is TGTGCCAGCAGCTCCTTAACAGGGGTTGGAGCTTTCTTT. Its protein product is CASSSLTGVGAFF.

This clonotype has a count of ten or more. The V gene is TRBV7-9, the J gene TRBJ1-1, with D perhaps matching TRBD1 (6 bases). Germline CDR1 reads SEHNR; CDR2 reads FQNEAQ (reference sequence). The CDR3 sequence is 15 residues long. V was cut by 4 bases and J by 1 base, with 13 bases left in between. Here the CDR3 reads CASSSLQGRNTEAFF. CDR3 sequence (DNA): TGTGCCAGCAGCTCGTTACAGGGAAGGAACACTGAAGCTTTCTTT.

The chain employs TRBV2 and TRBJ1-4; unclear D gene. The CDR3 is 13 amino acids. The V end lost 5 bases, the J end lost 8 bases, and 12 bases lay between the germline ends. CDR1 and CDR2 from the germline V gene are SNHLY and FYNNEI. CDR3 sequence (DNA): TGTGCCAGCAGTCAAAGGAGGAACGAAAAACTGTTTTTT. It translates to CASSQRRNEKLFF.